This TCR beta chain was sequenced during a study of T cell repertoires in cytomegalovirus infection. Study details: Matching HLA type, along with CMV infection, was indicated by public TCR beta signatures. Overall study findings and caveats: Frequencies of public TCR beta families were cumulated, and this identified carriers of CMV plus the relevant HLA. CMV-specific TCR beta clonotypes restricted by HLA-C dominated the ex vivo response.

TCRdb called the reads again in MiXCR, with one record for every CDR3 protein. This repertoire shows 50,000 or so distinct CDR3 sequences, approximately 22% found once; its top ten account for about 18%. V dropped 9 bases and J dropped 7; count of bases not matched to a gene: 7. This CDR3 comprises 13 residues. Germline V gene sequence: CDR1 SNHLY, CDR2 FYNNEI. This clonotype was seen more than once but under ten times. Its antigen is unknown. The genes are TRBV2 and TRBJ2-1; 9 bases match TRBD2. The sample was PBMCs, sequenced either directly or after in vitro stimulation (not recorded which). This TCR was recovered from a human donor in good health (CMV status not recorded). Some clones in this sample may be carry-over from other donors' samples. DNA of the CDR3: TGTGCCAGAAAGGGACTAGCCAGGAATGAGCAGTTCTTC. Its protein product is CARKGLARNEQFF.